A single sample is the source of the 14 T cell receptor beta chains below, sequenced in a study of blood T cell repertoires in COVID-19. Profiling relied on immunoSEQ multiplex PCR, and the TCRdb table lists in-frame clones only, not all of them. This sample has roughly 290,000 clones, with around 87% found just once. The specimen sequenced was peripheral blood. The receptors were gathered from a woman aged 45-65 years who had recovered from COVID-19.

The chain carries TRBV27 and TRBJ1-4; 8 bases match TRBD1. The CDR3 runs 16 residues. Germline CDR1 is MNHEY and CDR2 is SMNVEV (reference sequence). V shed 5 bases, J shed 0 bases, and the junction held 5 bases outside the gene matches. The chain's CDR3 is CASSRQGRATNEKLFF. CDR3 coding DNA: TGTGCCAGCAGTCGACAGGGGAGGGCAACTAATGAAAAACTGTTTTTT.

The rearrangement uses TRBV3-1 (or the pseudogene TRBV3-2) and TRBJ1-5, with TRBD1 as a possible D gene (5 bases). The CDR3 runs to 14 residues. CDR1 LGHDT and CDR2 YNNKEL come from the germline V gene (reference sequence). V lost 3 bases and J lost 5, with 11 bases in between. In DNA form, the CDR3 reads TGTGCCAGCAGCCAGGGGGGGAGTCATCAGCCCCAGCATTTT. Translated: CASSQGGSHQPQHF.

The chain joins TRBV4-3 to TRBJ2-5; 9 nucleotides match TRBD2. This CDR3 comprises 14 residues. Germline V CDR1 and CDR2: LGHNA, YSLEER. V dropped 3 bases and J dropped 2; count of bases not matched to a gene: 1. CDR3 in DNA: TGCGCCAGCAGCCAGCTAGCGGGGCAAGAGACCCAGTACTTC. It encodes CASSQLAGQETQYF.

The J gene is TRBJ2-1, the V gene TRBV7-2; 9 nucleotides match TRBD2. Germline CDR1 SGHTA, CDR2 FQGNSA. The V segment lost 3 bases and the J segment 9 bases; nucleotides outside the gene matches: 9. This CDR3 is built from 15 residues. The CDR3 DNA sequence: TGTGCCAGCAGCTTTATCAGCGGGGGGAGCGGTGAGCAGTTCTTC. It translates to CASSFISGGSGEQFF.

This sequence joins TRBV7-2 and TRBJ2-7; the match to TRBD2 covers 9 bases. The CDR3 runs to 15 residues. Trimming took 0 bases from V and 3 from J; bases not matched to a gene: 3. Germline V gives CDR1 SGHTA, CDR2 FQGNSA. CDR3 region: CASSLAGSGSYEQYF. CDR3 DNA sequence: TGTGCCAGCAGCTTAGCGGGTAGCGGGAGCTACGAGCAGTACTTC.

The J gene is TRBJ2-1, the V gene TRBV10-3, with 8 bases that match TRBD2. Germline assignment: CDR1 ENHRY and CDR2 SYGVKD. CDR3 size: 14 residues. The ends lost 8 bases at V and 5 bases at J; junction bases unmatched: 8. As DNA, the CDR3 is TGTGCCATCGGGTCCGGGAGGGAGGACAATGAGCAGTTCTTC. It specifies CAIGSGREDNEQFF.

This clone was recorded only once. The chain has TRBV7-2 and TRBJ2-3; a weak D match, TRBD2 (5 bases). The CDR3 has 13 residues. Germline V gene lookup returns CDR1 SGHTA and CDR2 FQGNSA. V gave up 4 bases and J gave up 4 bases, with 9 bases separating them. CDR3 region: CASSYRGSDTQYF. The CDR3 DNA follows: TGTGCCAGCAGCTACCGAGGGTCAGATACGCAGTATTTT.

This chain connects TRBV9 to TRBJ1-3, with a possible D match to TRBD1 (5 bases). Germline lookup yields CDR1 SGDLS and CDR2 YYNGEE. This CDR3 is 15 amino acids long. Trimming took 7 bases from V and 0 from J, leaving 14 bases between them. The CDR3 region has the DNA TGTGCCAGCCAAGGGGCACCAGCCTCTGGAAACACCATATATTTT. Translation gives CASQGAPASGNTIYF.

The chain combines TRBV11-2 with TRBJ2-5; 8 bases agree with TRBD2. CDR3 size: 15 residues. The J segment lost 4 bases and the V segment lost 5 bases, leaving 9 bases of the junction unmatched. Per the germline V gene, CDR1 is SGHAT and CDR2 is FQNNGV. The CDR3 loop is CASSLSGRAGETQYF. In DNA form, the CDR3 reads TGTGCCAGCAGCCTTTCCGGGAGGGCGGGAGAGACCCAGTACTTC.

V and J are TRBV11-2 and TRBJ1-4; 12 bases match TRBD1. The CDR3 extends over 17 amino acids. V lost 3 bases and J lost 7; bases outside the gene matches: 9. Germline V gene sequence: CDR1 SGHAT, CDR2 FQNNGV. The CDR3 coding sequence is TGTGCCAGCAGCTTCGGGACAGGGGGCCTTGCGAGTGAAAAACTGTTTTTT. Its protein product is CASSFGTGGLASEKLFF.

The V call is TRBV5-5, the J call TRBJ2-3; D is undetermined. From germline, CDR1 is SGHKS and CDR2 YYEKEE (reference sequence). Trimming took 1 base from V and 5 from J, leaving 8 bases between them. The CDR3 consists of 13 residues. CDR3 in amino acids: CASSLMLRDTQYF. The CDR3 DNA follows: TGTGCCAGCAGCTTGATGCTGCGAGATACGCAGTATTTT.

This chain connects TRBV23-1 to TRBJ2-7; D may be TRBD1 (6 bases). TRBV23-1 is sorted into the ORF group, with uncertain function. V was clipped by 6 bases and J by 3 bases, with 15 bases between them. The CDR3 spans 14 residues. The CDR3 loop is CASRERDTRYEQYF. The CDR3 bases are TGCGCCAGCAGGGAGAGGGACACTCGCTACGAGCAGTACTTC.

This clone showed up just once. The rearrangement uses TRBV6-2 or TRBV6-3 and TRBJ2-7; D gene unclear. The CDR3 totals 17 residues. V lost 2 bases and J lost 0, with 17 bases in between. The germline V gene encodes CDR1 MNHEY and CDR2 SVGEGT. The CDR3 spells CASSYPRSTASSYEQYF. CDR3 nucleotides: TGTGCCAGCAGTTACCCCCGGTCGACGGCTAGCTCCTACGAGCAGTACTTC.

This clone was seen a handful of times. V usage is TRBV18 and J usage is TRBJ1-5; 8 positions match TRBD1. Unmatched junction bases numbered 8, after V lost 3 bases and J lost 4 bases. The CDR3 extends over 16 amino acids. The germline CDR1 and CDR2 sequences are KGHSH and LQKENI. CDR3 sequence reads: CASSPRRDRKNQPQHF. CDR3 bases: TGTGCCAGCTCACCTAGAAGGGACAGGAAAAATCAGCCCCAGCATTTT.